This record covers a single T cell receptor (beta chain). This clone has only a few counts. The antigen it binds to is not known. It has no much larger one-base neighbor in the sample; base qualities were not kept. The protocol used for the library was the immunoSEQ multiplex PCR assay. For the multiplex PCR, a mixture combining 60 forward primers for TCR Vbeta segments and 13 reverse primers for TCR Jbeta segments was used. A multiplex PCR assay on genomic DNA amplified the CDR3 region of rearranged TCR beta genes. Amplified TCR beta libraries were sequenced as 87-base-pair reads on the Illumina HiSeq System. The paper's data handling went like this. Across the roughly 640 repertoires, a later analysis counted tens of millions of unique TCR beta chains, approximately 10 million of which were shared by at least two donors. Raw reads were error-corrected and collapsed into unique sequences with a nearest-neighbor algorithm that merged closely related sequences to remove PCR and sequencing errors. To assign V, D and J gene segments, CDR3 sequences were aligned to IMGT reference sequences. Each retained sequence needed at least a six-nucleotide match to both a V gene segment and a J gene segment. Rearrangements were classified as productive when the CDR3 lacked stop codons and remained in frame with V and J, and all other rearrangements were classified as non-productive. Following IMGT convention, CDR3 was defined as the stretch from the second conserved V-encoded cysteine up to the conserved J-encoded phenylalanine. The earlier analysis of about 640 of the donors excluded any sequence lacking an unambiguous match to a single V gene segment. An earlier analysis of a few hundred of the donors called V segments functional above 56.7% productive rearrangements and segregating when the between-donor standard deviation exceeded 5%. A statistical classification framework was developed to diagnose cytomegalovirus status using the catalog of TCR beta chain sequences. In a later analysis, V and J genes were assigned by comparing TCR nucleotide sequences against IMGT/GENE-DB human TR gene sequences. Using the TCRdist pipeline, a later analysis assigned CDR3 sequences along with most-parsimonious VDJ recombination scenarios. In a later analysis, each TCR beta chain was defined by its CDR3 amino acid sequence together with its V-gene family, and reads without a unique V-gene family were excluded. A later analysis removed nearly 600 highly shared, low-generation-probability nucleotide sequences to deal with suspected cross-contamination and a sequencing artifact. In a later analysis, a clonal expansion index was calculated for each public chain from normalized within-repertoire ranks of inferred template counts. In a later analysis, generation probabilities were computed with a VDJ recombination model fitted to out-of-frame rearrangements, and the resulting probabilities were checked against IGoR. In a later analysis, hypergeometric tests were used to score TCR-TCR, TCR-HLA and TCR-CMV co-occurrence, with a repertoire-size bias correction applied to TCR pairs. False discovery rates were estimated in a later analysis by permuting HLA or CMV assignments 20 times. In a later analysis, co-occurring TCRs were grouped with DBSCAN, and TCRdist sequence similarity was added when clustering was performed within HLA-allele-positive subsets. Co-occurrence clustering excluded repertoires with fewer than 30,000 or more than 120,000 public chains, plus five with anomalous nucleotide sharing. TCRdb re-hosts the immuneACCESS table, in-frame sequences only. Its copies lack some clones; in the studies checked, an unresolved V gene accounts for under half of them, and the cause for the rest is not known. The DNA was the basis for D and trimming; V, J and clone size are from that table. In all, the sample holds some 50,000 clones, and roughly 70% of those were seen once. The top ten clonotypes cover around a fifth of the sample.

This sample was taken from a study of cytomegalovirus exposure and HLA in healthy donors (TCRdb year 2017). Background on the whole study: According to an earlier analysis of 587 of the donors, about 179 million T cells yielded 100 million or so unique TCR beta sequences and less than 300 Gb of sequence data. Roughly 290 gigabases of sequencing data and 91 million or so unique TCR sequences made up an early release that covered fewer than 650 HLA-typed donors. Of the 350 to 450 genotyped donors, approximately 81% were placed in the genetic ancestry cluster associated with self-reported Caucasian donors. The aim of the study was to test whether cataloging public T cell receptors could identify signatures of past pathogen exposure. Using immunosequencing, the study profiled T cell repertoires from about 620 subjects and related those repertoires to cytomegalovirus serostatus. Along with the approximately 700-subject first cohort, a separate validation cohort of over 90 different subjects was used. To predict cytomegalovirus infection status, the study brought together high-throughput TCR immunosequencing, statistical association of individual TCRs with disease status, and machine learning. In a later analysis, previously published TCR beta repertoires from 500 to 750 donors were re-analyzed and high-resolution HLA genotyping was added so that TCR occurrence patterns could be studied. The later analysis used no new phenotypic data to find candidate immune exposures, relying instead on TCR beta sequences and their occurrence across donors. An earlier analysis of around 580 of the donors used high-throughput TCR beta sequencing to judge whether each TCR beta V gene segment behaved as functional or pseudogenic. Donor age, sex, ethnicity and CMV serostatus were compiled alongside the repertoire data. A later genetic analysis took genome-wide SNP genotypes for about 60% of the roughly 670 donors and used that subset as a discovery cohort. Every repertoire in the discovery cohort had been generated on one and the same sequencing platform. HLA typing covered class I and class II loci at four-digit resolution. Typing coverage differed by locus: A, B, C, DRB1 and DQB1 were typed in roughly 620-630 donors, DQA1 in approximately 520, DPA1 in 606, and DPB1 in approximately 450. Because of strong linkage in the cohort, roughly five DR-DQ haplotypes were treated as single units for association and clustering. Among a few hundred genotyped donors of the cohort, an average of approximately 250,000 unique TCR beta nucleotide sequences were sequenced per donor, 15% to 20% of them non-productive. Study-wide conclusions, independent of this receptor: A later genetic analysis associated a missense DCLRE1C variant with V-gene and J-gene trimming of TCR beta chains, and an independent cohort replicated the association. HLA typing was unavailable for some donors at each locus, so association tests used only the typed subset. According to a later analysis, most CMV-associated TCR beta chains appeared to be HLA-restricted, and the HLA associations seemed to be driven largely by CMV exposure. In a later genetic analysis, fewer N-insertions in productive TCRs were reported among donors in an Asian-associated ancestry cluster than the roughly 640-donor mean. Because counts were too low, fewer than 20 rarely observed V segments, including chromosome 9 orphons, were excluded from the earlier analysis of roughly 580 of the donors. A few of the identified cytomegalovirus-associated TCR beta chains were confirmed in vitro to be specific for cytomegalovirus antigens. A total of 164 TCR beta chains were listed by the study as associated with cytomegalovirus. A group of highly shared sequence variants was considered likely to be a technical artifact of the sequencing pipeline. In a later analysis, the rate of TCR association differed among HLA loci, with DRB1 alleles having the most associated TCRs and HLA-C alleles having the fewest. When HLA alleles, especially DR and DQ, strongly co-occurred, TCR associations were difficult to assign to individual alleles. In a later analysis, HLA-associated TCR beta chains were found to be more clonally expanded and to have lower generation probabilities than equally common non-associated chains. For the cohort, immune exposure information was limited to CMV serostatus. At a false discovery rate of 0.05, a later analysis linked around 17,000 TCR beta sequences to specific HLA alleles. A further reported finding was that TCR beta sequences accurately predicted the HLA-A and HLA-B alleles for most subjects in the first cohort. An earlier analysis of approximately 540 of the donors showed that most TCR beta V segments appeared in productive rearrangements either about 87% or about 30% of the time, which broadly matched IMGT annotations. In a later analysis, several top co-occurrence clusters were reported to appear linked to parvovirus B19, influenza, CMV and Epstein-Barr virus. The presence/absence analyses assumed that sequencing depth was roughly uniform across donors, and that assumption may not be true. Most TCR sequences were seen in very few donors, while some public TCRs were found in many individuals. Correlated functional status among segregating V segments might be attributable to linkage disequilibrium, but an unknown experimental factor could not be ruled out. The authors suggested that the approach could potentially be generalized to other disease states and immunological phenotypes. Some IMGT-functional V segments, including TRBV6-2 and TRBV6-3, could not be distinguished by the 87-base-pair reads and were therefore excluded. The classifier was reported to diagnose cytomegalovirus status with high specificity and sensitivity in both the original cohort and the validation cohort. In this cohort, only TCR beta chains were sequenced, and detectable features were limited by the absence of alpha or paired-chain data.

The CDR3 sequence holds 15 residues, the cysteine and phenylalanine included. The read is trimmed to its CDR3 DNA, 45 bases read in frame from base 1. At the junction V is shortened by 3 bases and J by 0 bases, with 9 bases in between. According to the germline V gene (reference sequence), CDR1 reads LNHDA and CDR2 reads SQIVND. The cohort comprised hundreds of healthy bone marrow donors. All cohort members were sampled while nominally healthy, although unrecorded immune exposures were likely present. The donor tested CMV seropositive and was one of the 289 seropositive cohort members. Every donor gave a peripheral blood sample, and the peripheral blood mononuclear cells from that sample were used for TCR beta sequencing. Genomic DNA was extracted from the blood cell samples with the Qiagen DNeasy Blood Extraction Kit.

The TCR sequence derives from a woman aged 45 to 65 in good health and CMV-seropositive. The sample consisted of PBMCs. The sequence links TRBV19 to TRBJ1-3; D gene: possibly TRBD1, on 6 matching bases. The CDR3 in this case is CASSIRGLSGNTIYF. The DNA sequence is TGTGCCAGTAGTATCAGGGGCCTCTCTGGAAACACCATATATTTT.